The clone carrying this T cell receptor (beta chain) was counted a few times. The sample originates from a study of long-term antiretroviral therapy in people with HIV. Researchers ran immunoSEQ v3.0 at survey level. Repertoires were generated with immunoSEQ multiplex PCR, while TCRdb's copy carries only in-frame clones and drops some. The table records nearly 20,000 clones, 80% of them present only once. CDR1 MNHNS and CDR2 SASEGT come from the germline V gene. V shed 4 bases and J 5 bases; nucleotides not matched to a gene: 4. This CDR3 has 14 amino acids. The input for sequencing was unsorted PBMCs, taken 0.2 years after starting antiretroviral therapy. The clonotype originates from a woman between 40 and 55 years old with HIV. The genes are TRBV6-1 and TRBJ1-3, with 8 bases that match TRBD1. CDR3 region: CASSGPGGRNTIYF. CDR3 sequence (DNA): TGTGCCAGCAGTGGGCCAGGGGGCAGAAACACCATATATTTT.